Each of the 19 T cell receptor beta chains below was sequenced from the same sample in a study of Ad26.COV2.S vaccination and SARS-CoV-2 variants. Method: immunoSEQ multiplex PCR; TCRdb's copy keeps in-frame clones and lacks some. The table has around 320,000 clones, 85% seen once. Treatment: 19 received Ad26.COV2.S at low or high dose, single or two shots; 5 received placebo; per-sample allocation not given. Day 63 following the first vaccine or placebo injection was when the samples were taken. The material sequenced was peripheral blood, taken in a trial of Ad26.COV2.S vaccine versus placebo. These receptors all come from a person between 18 and 60 years old who received the Ad26.COV2.S COVID-19 vaccine or a placebo.

This chain connects TRBV29-1 to TRBJ1-1, with D tentatively TRBD1 (6 bases). The V end lost 7 bases, the J end lost 0 bases, and 12 bases lay between the germline ends. CDR1 SQVTM and CDR2 ANQGSEA come from the germline V gene. This CDR3 has 13 residues. This CDR3 is CSAATGMNTEAFF. The CDR3 nucleotides are TGCAGCGCAGCCACAGGGATGAACACTGAAGCTTTCTTT.

This chain links TRBV19 with TRBJ1-4, with a possible D match to TRBD1 (5 bases). Germline values: CDR1 LNHDA, CDR2 SQIVND (reference sequence). Deletions cut 0 bases from V and 7 bases from J, with 9 bases between. CDR3 size: 14 residues. CDR3 residues: CASSIDRGREKLFF. CDR3 sequence (DNA): TGTGCCAGTAGTATAGATCGGGGACGTGAAAAACTGTTTTTT.

As DNA, the CDR3 is TGCGCCAGCGGTCGCCCGGGCAGCAATCAGCCCCAGCATTTT. Encoded protein: CASGRPGSNQPQHF. The chain recombines TRBV4-1 with TRBJ1-5; D remains ambiguous. CDR3 length: 14 residues. Deletions cut 8 bases from V and 1 base from J, with 12 bases between. CDR1 MGHRA and CDR2 YSYEKL come from the germline V gene.

The chain uses TRBV5-4 and TRBJ2-4; 8 nucleotides agree with TRBD1. CDR1 is SGHNT and CDR2 is YYREEE in the germline V gene (reference sequence). After removal of 2 bases from V and 10 bases from J, the junction contained 11 bases not matched to a gene. The CDR3 is 15 amino acids. The CDR3 DNA is TGTGCCAGCAGCTTAGACAGGGGTCTAGAGGATATTCAGTACTTC. Its translation: CASSLDRGLEDIQYF.

J is TRBJ1-6 and V is TRBV5-6; D is ambiguous. Germline CDR1 reads SGHDT; CDR2 reads YYEEEE. The V gene lost 0 bases and the J gene lost 10 bases, with 11 bases spanning the gap. The length of the CDR3 is 14 residues. The CDR3 spells CASSLGRASSPLHF. Written as DNA, the CDR3 is TGTGCCAGCAGCTTGGGGAGGGCTAGCTCACCCCTCCACTTT. Based on the CDR3 plus reference TRBV5-6 and TRBJ1-6, the full variable domain is DAGVTQSPTHLIKTRGQQVTLRCSPKSGHDTVSWYQQALGQGPQFIFQYYEEEERQRGNFPDRFSGHQFPNYSSELNVNALLLGDSALYLCASSLGRASSPLHFGNGTRLTVT.

This clone was recorded a few times. The chain recombines TRBV6-5 with TRBJ1-3; the D is unclear. Germline CDR1 is MNHEY and CDR2 is SVGAGI. The V end lost 2 bases, the J end lost 0 bases, and 8 bases lay between the germline ends. CDR3 length: 15 residues. The DNA of the CDR3 is TGTGCCAGCAGTTACCATACAAACTCTGGAAACACCATATATTTT. This encodes CASSYHTNSGNTIYF.

The chain employs TRBV2 and TRBJ2-7, with TRBD2 matching 8 bases. This CDR3 is 14 amino acids long. V shed 7 bases and J 3 bases; nucleotides not matched to a gene: 8. Germline-derived CDR1 and CDR2 are SNHLY and FYNNEI. The CDR3 is CASTPGGWNYEQYF. CDR3 DNA sequence: TGTGCCAGCACTCCGGGGGGGTGGAACTACGAGCAGTACTTC.

The V call is TRBV27, the J call TRBJ1-4; D unresolved. In germline, CDR1 is MNHEY, CDR2 SMNVEV (reference sequence). The V end was cut by 0 bases, the J end by 0 bases, with 8 bases between. The CDR3 sequence is 16 residues long. CDR3 residues: CASSLSPGPTNEKLFF. CDR3 in DNA: TGTGCCAGCAGTTTATCACCGGGTCCAACTAATGAAAAACTGTTTTTT.

This sequence joins TRBV6-5 and TRBJ2-3; 8 positions agree with TRBD2. V trimming: 5 bases; J trimming: 5 bases; junction bases outside the gene matches: 9. Germline CDR1 is MNHEY and CDR2 is SVGAGI. CDR3 length: 15 residues. The CDR3: CASSPERGLVDTQYF. CDR3 in DNA: TGTGCCAGCAGTCCGGAGCGGGGGCTAGTAGATACGCAGTATTTT.

The chain links TRBV2 to TRBJ1-4; perhaps TRBD1 as D (6 bases). The CDR3 is 14 amino acids. Trimming pared 10 bases from V and 7 bases from J, leaving 19 bases between. From germline, CDR1 is SNHLY and CDR2 FYNNEI. The CDR3 nucleotides read TGTGCCACCCAGGGTGTGACAGGAGGTGAAAAACTGTTTTTT. Amino acids: CATQGVTGGEKLFF.

The V call is TRBV25-1, the J call TRBJ1-2; unclear D gene. This CDR3 comprises 15 residues. CDR1 is MGHDK, CDR2 SYGVNS, per germline. V lost 1 base and J 8 bases, leaving 17 bases between the germline ends. CDR3 sequence reads: CASSEFGGRTEGYTF. CDR3 nucleotide sequence: TGTGCCAGCAGTGAATTTGGAGGGAGGACGGAAGGCTACACCTTC.

The rearrangement uses TRBV7-3 and TRBJ2-3; 9 nucleotides line up with TRBD2. CDR1 is SGHTA, CDR2 FQGTGA, per germline. The CDR3 sequence is 16 residues long. Trimming removed 3 bases from V and 2 bases from J; junction bases left unmatched: 6. The CDR3 nucleotides read TGTGCCAGCAGCTTCGTAGCGGGGGCCGACACAGATACGCAGTATTTT. It yields the protein CASSFVAGADTDTQYF.

The chain has TRBV19 and TRBJ2-1, with TRBD1 as a possible D gene (6 bases). The V gene lost 0 bases and the J gene lost 7 bases, with 16 bases spanning the gap. CDR3 length: 16 amino acids. Germline assignment: CDR1 LNHDA and CDR2 SQIVND (reference sequence). CDR3 nucleotides: TGTGCCAGTAGTATAGATCGGGCAGGGGCGCGGAATGAGCAGTTCTTC. It encodes CASSIDRAGARNEQFF. The complete variable domain, with remaining parts taken from reference TRBV19 and TRBJ2-1, reads DGGITQSPKYLFRKEGQNVTLSCEQNLNHDAMYWYRQDPGQGLRLIYYSQIVNDFQKGDIAEGYSVSREKKESFPLTVTSAQKNPTAFYLCASSIDRAGARNEQFFGPGTRLTVL.

This rearrangement joins TRBV18 to TRBJ1-1; D perhaps matches TRBD1 (5 bases). Between the trimmed V and J ends, which lost 4 bases and 1 base, there was a span of 10 bases. This CDR3 region has 14 residues. Germline V lookup: CDR1 KGHSH, CDR2 LQKENI. Written as DNA, the CDR3 is TGTGCCAGCTCACGCGCAGGGCCGAACACTGAAGCTTTCTTT. Amino acid sequence: CASSRAGPNTEAFF.

This chain uses TRBV15 with TRBJ1-2, with no clear D. This CDR3 contains 16 residues. CDR1 is LNHNV, CDR2 YYDKDF, per germline (reference sequence). V dropped 3 bases and J dropped 0 bases, with 14 bases sitting between them. DNA of the CDR3: TGTGCCACCAGCAGGCCGGAGGGAATGGCTAACTATGGCTACACCTTC. Its translation: CATSRPEGMANYGYTF.

This chain joins TRBV12-5 and TRBJ2-1; 11 nucleotides agree with TRBD2. Looked up from germline, CDR1 is LGHNT and CDR2 is FRNRAP. V lost 4 bases to trimming and J lost 3 bases; unmatched junction nucleotides: 8. The CDR3 covers 17 residues. The CDR3 DNA reads as TGTGCTAGTGGTTCGGGTTCCCTAGCGGGGGGCTACAATGAGCAGTTCTTC. It codes for CASGSGSLAGGYNEQFF. Combining the CDR3 with reference TRBV12-5 and TRBJ2-1 gives the whole variable domain DARVTQTPRHKVTEMGQEVTMRCQPILGHNTVFWYRQTMMQGLELLAYFRNRAPLDDSGMPKDRFSAEMPDATLATLKIQPSEPRDSAVYFCASGSGSLAGGYNEQFFGPGTRLTVL.

J is TRBJ1-1 and V is TRBV9, with unresolved D. CDR1 and CDR2 from the germline V gene are SGDLS and YYNGEE. V lost 4 bases, J lost 0 bases, and 25 bases lay in between. There are 19 residues in the CDR3. CDR3 nucleotides: TGTGCCAGCAGCCCTCATCCACCGGAAGTGGGCCAGATGAACACTGAAGCTTTCTTT. Amino acids: CASSPHPPEVGQMNTEAFF.

This clone was found a few times. The chain links TRBV2 to TRBJ1-1; weak D call: TRBD1 (5 bases). CDR3 length equals 12 residues. CDR1 is SNHLY, CDR2 FYNNEI, per germline. V was cut by 7 bases and J by 5 bases, with 11 bases left in between. The DNA of the CDR3 is TGTGCCAGCATCCAGGGTGGGACTGAAGCTTTCTTT. Translated, it gives CASIQGGTEAFF.

J is TRBJ1-3 and V is TRBV3-1 (or the pseudogene TRBV3-2); D unresolved. Trimming took off 7 bases at V and 1 base at J, with 5 bases between the two ends. Germline V gene lookup returns CDR1 LGHDT and CDR2 YNNKEL (reference sequence). The CDR3 totals 12 residues. CDR3 residues: CASTDSGNTIYF. CDR3 nucleotides: TGTGCCAGCACTGATTCTGGAAACACCATATATTTT.